The next 24 T cell receptor beta chains were all read from a single sample in a study of T cell clusters in autoimmune cytopenias. Tens of thousands of genome equivalents of blood DNA were amplified for TRB. TRB rearrangements were amplified by touch-down multiplex PCR with mixed TRB-A/B primers. TCRdb reanalyzed the multiplex PCR reads and collapses them to one entry per CDR3 protein, without DNA. This specimen shows thousands of distinct CDR3 sequences; the ten leading clones hold about 30%. These same records also appear under a second study, on T cell repertoires in aging, cancer and after chemotherapy.

Sequenced: peripheral blood. The receptor set was obtained from a human donor in good health.

By frequency, this clonotype registers medium-sized. The genes are TRBV19 and TRBJ2-7; as DNA is missing, the TRBD1 call by TCRdb cannot be tested. This CDR3 region has 13 residues. Germline lookup yields CDR1 LNHDA and CDR2 SQIVND (reference sequence). The CDR3 protein is CASKKQGSYEQYF.

The gene calls are TRBV24-1 and TRBJ2-1; with no DNA, the TCRdb D assignment of TRBD2 cannot be verified. The CDR3 spans 16 residues. Germline V gene data show CDR1 as KGHDR and CDR2 as SFDVKD. The CDR3 region is CATSSTSGRAGNEQFF.

By frequency, this clonotype registers medium-sized. The chain carries TRBV7-6 and TRBJ2-2. In germline, CDR1 is SGHVS, CDR2 FNYEAQ. The CDR3 loop spans 12 amino acids. The CDR3 sequence is CASSLAIGELFF.

This clonotype shows up as medium-sized by frequency. This chain links TRBV5-6 with TRBJ2-6; the D call of TRBD1 rests on TCRdb alone, since no DNA is present to check it. The length of the CDR3 is 17 residues. Germline assignment: CDR1 SGHDT and CDR2 YYEEEE. The CDR3 is CASSLDRGLSGANVLTF.

Judged by frequency, this clonotype is large. The chain uses TRBV6-1 and TRBJ2-3; with no DNA, the TCRdb D assignment of TRBD1 cannot be verified. This CDR3 is 16 amino acids long. The germline CDR1 and CDR2 sequences are MNHNS and SASEGT. This chain's CDR3 is CASSSRMGEGADTQYF.

This chain joins TRBV30 and TRBJ2-7. The CDR3 loop spans 12 amino acids. Per the germline V gene, CDR1 is GTSNPN and CDR2 is SVGIG (reference sequence). This CDR3 is CASRQGSYEQYF.

The gene calls are TRBV29-1 and TRBJ1-2; there is no DNA to check the TCRdb D call of TRBD1. There are 11 residues in the CDR3. CDR1 SQVTM and CDR2 ANQGSEA come from the germline V gene. CDR3 sequence: CSVGTGEGYTF.

This clonotype shows up as medium-sized by frequency. This chain links TRBV27 with TRBJ1-3; without DNA, the TCRdb call of TRBD1 cannot be checked. Germline V gene lookup returns CDR1 MNHEY and CDR2 SMNVEV (reference sequence). The CDR3 extends over 14 amino acids. CDR3 region: CASRKQGTGNTIYF.

V usage is TRBV12-3 or TRBV12-4 and J usage is TRBJ1-3; TCRdb gives TRBD1 as the D gene, but with no DNA this cannot be confirmed. The CDR3 contains 17 residues. CDR3 sequence reads: CASSLRGQGGTGNTIYF.

The J gene is TRBJ2-7, the V gene TRBV7-9. This CDR3 is built from 13 residues. Germline-derived CDR1 and CDR2 are SEHNR and FQNEAQ (reference sequence). CDR3 region: CASSPNIGHEQYF.

The V call is TRBV6-1, the J call TRBJ2-7; no DNA is available, so the TRBD1 call from TCRdb remains unchecked. CDR3 size: 14 residues. Germline CDR1 is MNHNS and CDR2 is SASEGT. The CDR3 spells CASSELGQPYEQYF.

The V and J genes are TRBV20-1 and TRBJ1-6; the D gene TCRdb calls, TRBD1, cannot be checked with no DNA. Germline loops: CDR1 DFQATT, CDR2 SNEGSKA (reference sequence). The CDR3 is 15 residues long. The CDR3 sequence: CSARVARDLLSPLHF.

This clonotype is deemed medium-sized (0.01 to 0.1%) by its frequency. This chain connects TRBV5-6 to TRBJ2-7; TCRdb's D gene call, TRBD1, goes unchecked for lack of DNA. Per germline, CDR1 SGHDT and CDR2 YYEEEE. This CDR3 is 15 amino acids long. The CDR3 loop reads CASSLRRQGVYEQYF.

The gene calls are TRBV18 and TRBJ2-7; lacking DNA, the TRBD1 call made by TCRdb goes unchecked. Per the germline V gene, CDR1 is KGHSH and CDR2 is LQKENI. There are 15 residues in the CDR3. The CDR3 region is CASSPDRVSGYEQYF. Together with reference TRBV18 and TRBJ2-7, the CDR3 gives the full variable domain: NAGVMQNPRHLVRRRGQEARLRCSPMKGHSHVYWYRQLPEEGLKFMVYLQKENIIDESGMPKERFSAEFPKEGPSILRIQQVVRGDSAAYFCASSPDRVSGYEQYFGPGTRLTVT.

This clonotype shows up as medium-sized (0.01 to 0.1%) by frequency. The rearrangement joins TRBV6-2 or TRBV6-3 to TRBJ1-2. The CDR3 has 12 amino acids. Germline values: CDR1 MNHEY, CDR2 SVGEGT. The CDR3 loop is CASSYPEDGYTF.

The chain recombines TRBV6-1 with TRBJ2-5; TCRdb's assignment of TRBD2 cannot be checked, as there is no DNA. This CDR3 comprises 13 residues. The germline gives CDR1 MNHNS, CDR2 SASEGT. The CDR3 here is CASSGGVWETQYF.

This sequence joins TRBV27 and TRBJ2-3; as DNA is missing, the TRBD1 call by TCRdb cannot be tested. CDR1 is MNHEY, CDR2 SMNVEV, per germline (reference sequence). The CDR3 runs 15 residues. The CDR3 reads CASSFRVYGTDTQYF.

This chain joins TRBV28 and TRBJ2-1; TCRdb calls TRBD2, which cannot be checked without DNA. This CDR3 comprises 14 residues. Germline V gene sequence: CDR1 MDHEN, CDR2 SYDVKM. CDR3 amino acids: CASWLAGEGNEQFF.

This clonotype counts as medium-sized by frequency. The chain employs TRBV19 and TRBJ1-5. The CDR3 is 16 residues long. Germline loops: CDR1 LNHDA, CDR2 SQIVND (reference sequence). CDR3 in amino acids: CASSPIKLTLNQPQHF.

This clonotype is labeled medium-sized based on frequency. This chain uses TRBV19 with TRBJ1-2. Germline V gives CDR1 LNHDA, CDR2 SQIVND (reference sequence). This CDR3 comprises 14 residues. The chain's CDR3 is CASSITGQNYGYTF.

The chain employs TRBV6-1 and TRBJ1-2; without DNA, the TCRdb call of TRBD1 cannot be checked. The CDR3 loop spans 15 amino acids. The germline CDR1 and CDR2 sequences are MNHNS and SASEGT. The CDR3 loop reads CASRVKGQGNYGYTF.

This chain connects TRBV5-1 to TRBJ2-2. CDR3 length: 11 residues. The germline CDR1 and CDR2 sequences are SGHRS and YFSETQ. The CDR3 here is CASSDTGELFF.

This clonotype is classed as medium-sized by frequency. The genes are TRBV6-5 and TRBJ2-7; TCRdb returns TRBD1, unconfirmable since there is no DNA. The CDR3 runs 14 residues. Germline loops: CDR1 MNHEY, CDR2 SVGAGI. The CDR3 is CASSRDRGSYEQYF.

This clonotype is identified as medium-sized from frequency. V and J are TRBV30 and TRBJ1-5; without DNA, the TCRdb call of TRBD1 cannot be checked. Germline V gene lookup returns CDR1 GTSNPN and CDR2 SVGIG (reference sequence). This CDR3 region has 15 residues. The CDR3 here is CAWSLTGLGNQPQHF.